The 5 T cell receptor beta chains presented below share a single source sample, sequenced in a study of Ad26.COV2.S vaccination and SARS-CoV-2 variants. Generated by immunoSEQ multiplex PCR, the TCRdb table keeps only in-frame clones and is missing some. The sample has 500,000 or so clones; 87% are singletons. Treatment reported: around 19 received Ad26.COV2.S at low or high dose, single or two shots; a few received placebo; per-sample allocation not given. Each sample was drawn 63 days after the first injection (of vaccine or placebo). The specimen comprised peripheral blood, sampled in a trial of Ad26.COV2.S vaccine versus placebo. All receptors come from a person between 18 and 65 years old who received the Ad26.COV2.S COVID-19 vaccine or a placebo.

The V gene is TRBV12-3 or TRBV12-4, the J gene TRBJ2-1, with 8 bases that match TRBD2. V shed 5 bases and J 13 bases; nucleotides not matched to a gene: 4. This CDR3 comprises 11 residues. CDR3 nucleotides: TGTGCCAGCAGTCTCGGACTAGCTCAGTTCTTC. Translating it yields CASSLGLAQFF.

CDR3 protein: CASSLGFGGGNNEQFF. The CDR3 nucleotides read TGCGCCAGCAGCTTGGGGTTCGGCGGAGGGAACAATGAGCAGTTCTTC. This chain links TRBV5-1 with TRBJ2-1, with D tentatively TRBD2 (6 bases). The germline V gene encodes CDR1 SGHRS and CDR2 YFSETQ. Trimming removed 0 bases at V and 5 bases at J, with 15 bases between. This CDR3 has 16 amino acids.

This clone has just one count. The rearrangement links TRBV29-1 to TRBJ2-5; 14 positions agree with TRBD2. There are 12 residues in the CDR3. V shed 7 bases and J 5 bases; nucleotides not matched to a gene: 0. CDR1 SQVTM and CDR2 ANQGSEA come from the germline V gene. As DNA, the CDR3 is TGCAGCGGACTAGCGGGAGGGGAGACCCAGTACTTC. Its translation is CSGLAGGETQYF.

The chain carries TRBV19 and TRBJ1-5; 10 nucleotides align to TRBD1. The trim removed 9 bases at V and 3 bases at J, leaving 5 bases unmatched. Germline V gives CDR1 LNHDA, CDR2 SQIVND (reference sequence). The CDR3 sequence is 14 residues long. The CDR3 here is CASGTGAYNQPQHF. The DNA of the CDR3 is TGTGCCAGCGGGACAGGGGCTTACAATCAGCCCCAGCATTTT.

The V gene is TRBV4-2, the J gene TRBJ1-1; D uncertain. The CDR3 runs 14 residues. Trimming left V 3 bases short and J 3 bases short, with 11 bases between. From germline, CDR1 is LGHNA and CDR2 YNFKEQ. CDR3 sequence: CASSHPGEYTEAFF. CDR3 coding DNA: TGTGCCAGCAGCCACCCCGGGGAGTACACTGAAGCTTTCTTT.